These 21 T cell receptor beta chains were sequenced from one sample in a study of shared clonotypes between healthy human individuals. Naive CD8 cells lacked CD45RO and underwent positive selection for CCR7, leaving out terminally differentiated effector memory CD45RA+ cells. Produced via immunoSEQ multiplex PCR; TCRdb's table is partial and in-frame only. The sample consists of 630,000 or so clones, 95% to 98% of them appearing once. Sample: naive CD8+ T cells sorted from blood. The origin of the receptors is a man between 25 and 39 years old in good health.

The chain has TRBV7-2 and TRBJ2-1; D remains ambiguous. Germline values: CDR1 SGHTA, CDR2 FQGNSA. V lost 5 bases and J 4 bases, leaving 9 bases between the germline ends. This CDR3 is built from 13 residues. The CDR3 DNA follows: TGTGCCAGCAGCACGCCCGGGTACAATGAGCAGTTCTTC. Protein product: CASSTPGYNEQFF.

The chain combines TRBV10-1 with TRBJ2-5; D tentatively reads TRBD1 or TRBD2 (5 bases each). Trimming left V 5 bases short and J 2 bases short, with 9 bases between. The germline V gene has CDR1 WNHNN and CDR2 SYGVQD (reference sequence). The CDR3 extends over 13 amino acids. In DNA form, the CDR3 reads TGCGCCAGCAGTCGGGGCCTTCAAGAGACCCAGTACTTC. It specifies CASSRGLQETQYF.

This rearrangement joins TRBV2 to TRBJ1-2; D remains unclear. V lost 4 bases and J 2 bases, leaving 11 bases between the germline ends. CDR3 length: 14 amino acids. CDR1 and CDR2 from the germline V gene are SNHLY and FYNNEI. The CDR3 region has the DNA TGTGCCAGCAGTGGTGACCCACCAAACTATGGCTACACCTTC. Amino acid sequence: CASSGDPPNYGYTF. The complete variable domain, with remaining parts taken from reference TRBV2 and TRBJ1-2, reads EPEVTQTPSHQVTQMGQEVILRCVPISNHLYFYWYRQILGQKVEFLVSFYNNEISEKSEIFDDQFSVERPDGSNFTLKIRSTKLEDSAMYFCASSGDPPNYGYTFGSGTRLTVV.

This clone was counted a single time. The chain employs TRBV27 and TRBJ2-7; D is perhaps TRBD1 (6 bases). The length of the CDR3 is 14 residues. The V end was cut by 5 bases, the J end by 7 bases, with 18 bases between. Germline CDR1 reads MNHEY; CDR2 reads SMNVEV (reference sequence). CDR3 amino acids: CASSLNTGIVEQYF. DNA for the CDR3: TGTGCCAGCAGTCTAAACACAGGGATAGTGGAGCAGTACTTC.

This clone is a singleton in its sample. The V gene is TRBV11-2, the J gene TRBJ1-5; no clear D gene. Germline CDR1 is SGHAT and CDR2 is FQNNGV. Between the trimmed V and J ends, which lost 1 base and 6 bases, there was a span of 10 bases. The CDR3 has 14 amino acids. The CDR3 DNA reads as TGTGCCAGCAGCTTAGGGCCAGGTGTTCAGCCCCAGCATTTT. Translation gives CASSLGPGVQPQHF.

V gene TRBV5-1 combines with J gene TRBJ1-1; perhaps TRBD1 as D (5 bases). V lost 4 bases and J lost 2, with 12 bases in between. The CDR3 has 14 residues. Germline values: CDR1 SGHRS, CDR2 YFSETQ. The CDR3 DNA follows: TGCGCCAGCAGCCGGGGAACAGGTAACACTGAAGCTTTCTTT. It is translated as CASSRGTGNTEAFF.

The rearrangement uses TRBV28 and TRBJ2-7, with TRBD1 matching 7 bases. Germline V gene sequence: CDR1 MDHEN, CDR2 SYDVKM. V was clipped by 7 bases and J by 2 bases; unmatched bases: 8. CDR3 length equals 14 residues. This chain's CDR3 is CASKTPGTAYEQYF. The CDR3 DNA sequence: TGTGCCAGCAAAACTCCCGGGACAGCCTACGAGCAGTACTTC.

The chain has TRBV27 and TRBJ2-1; 7 positions agree with TRBD2. With 7 bases clipped from V and 2 bases from J, the junction kept 14 bases outside the gene matches. Germline V gives CDR1 MNHEY, CDR2 SMNVEV (reference sequence). CDR3 length: 17 amino acids. The CDR3 bases are TGTGCCAGCACCTCTTCTTTCGTGCGGGAGCCCTACAATGAGCAGTTCTTC. It specifies CASTSSFVREPYNEQFF.

As regards this clone: One junction end disagrees with the germline gene, perhaps due to a read error. The chain carries TRBV6-1 and TRBJ1-1; D ambiguous. Germline V lookup: CDR1 MNHNS, CDR2 SASEGT. The CDR3 loop spans 11 amino acids. CDR3 nucleotides: TGTGCCAGCAGCCCCGGACTTGAGGTCGAATTT. This encodes CASSPGLEVEF.

The J gene is TRBJ2-7, the V gene TRBV11-2; D possibly corresponds to TRBD2 (5 bases). V lost 0 bases, J lost 6 bases, and 15 bases lay in between. Germline CDR1 is SGHAT and CDR2 is FQNNGV. This CDR3 is 15 amino acids long. In DNA, the CDR3 is TGTGCCAGCAGCTTAGATCGAGGGCTCCCAAGCGAGCAGTACTTC. It translates to CASSLDRGLPSEQYF.

This chain links TRBV7-9 with TRBJ2-7; 8 nucleotides match TRBD2. CDR1 and CDR2 (germline): SEHNR, FQNEAQ (reference sequence). This CDR3 is built from 15 residues. The V segment lost 4 bases and the J segment 0 bases; nucleotides outside the gene matches: 5. The CDR3 loop reads CASSSSGLSSYEQYF. CDR3 sequence (DNA): TGTGCCAGCAGCTCTAGCGGGCTGAGCTCCTACGAGCAGTACTTC.

This chain joins TRBV19 and TRBJ2-2, with D possibly being TRBD2 (6 bases). The V gene's germline CDR1 is LNHDA and CDR2 SQIVND (reference sequence). The CDR3 spans 14 residues. V lost 7 bases and J 3 bases, leaving 12 bases between the germline ends. The CDR3 bases are TGTGCCAGTACGGGGGAACCGGACACCGGGGAGCTGTTTTTT. Protein: CASTGEPDTGELFF. The variable domain in full, completed from reference TRBV19 and TRBJ2-2, reads DGGITQSPKYLFRKEGQNVTLSCEQNLNHDAMYWYRQDPGQGLRLIYYSQIVNDFQKGDIAEGYSVSREKKESFPLTVTSAQKNPTAFYLCASTGEPDTGELFFGEGSRLTVL.

The chain links TRBV6-1 to TRBJ1-1, with D maybe TRBD1 (6 bases). CDR3 size: 17 residues. V dropped 1 base and J dropped 0 bases, with 15 bases sitting between them. CDR1 is MNHNS, CDR2 SASEGT, per germline. The CDR3 loop reads CASSEGDIPPLNTEAFF. The CDR3 nucleotides are TGTGCCAGCAGTGAAGGGGACATCCCCCCCCTGAACACTGAAGCTTTCTTT.

This chain links TRBV5-6 with TRBJ2-7; TRBD2 agrees at 7 bases. This CDR3 is 12 amino acids long. Germline CDR1 is SGHDT and CDR2 is YYEEEE. J gave up 7 bases and V 4 bases, and 5 bases lay outside the gene matches. CDR3 sequence (DNA): TGTGCCAGCAGCCTCGGCGGGAGTGAGCAGTACTTC. Translating gives CASSLGGSEQYF.

The genes are TRBV7-9 and TRBJ1-5; possible D gene TRBD1, 5 bases. V lost 1 base and J 3 bases, leaving 13 bases between the germline ends. Germline CDR1 SEHNR, CDR2 FQNEAQ (reference sequence). This CDR3 has 16 residues. This chain's CDR3 is CASSLVMAGLNQPQHF. Written as DNA, the CDR3 is TGTGCCAGCAGCTTAGTAATGGCAGGGCTCAATCAGCCCCAGCATTTT.

This chain links TRBV9 with TRBJ1-1; D gene unclear. The CDR3 loop spans 14 amino acids. Looked up from germline, CDR1 is SGDLS and CDR2 is YYNGEE. V was clipped by 3 bases and J by 1 base, with 10 bases between them. CDR3 nucleotides: TGTGCCAGCAGCGGATCGAGAACGAACACTGAAGCTTTCTTT. It yields the protein CASSGSRTNTEAFF. Full variable domain (missing parts from reference TRBV9 and TRBJ1-1): DSGVTQTPKHLITATGQRVTLRCSPRSGDLSVYWYQQSLDQGLQFLIQYYNGEERAKGNILERFSAQQFPDLHSELNLSSLELGDSALYFCASSGSRTNTEAFFGQGTRLTVV.

The chain employs TRBV7-3 and TRBJ2-1; maybe TRBD1 (6 bases). V lost 5 bases and J 5 bases, leaving 7 bases between the germline ends. Germline V lookup: CDR1 SGHTA, CDR2 FQGTGA. This CDR3 is 12 amino acids long. CDR3 sequence reads: CASSQGHNEQFF. In DNA form, the CDR3 reads TGTGCCAGCAGCCAGGGGCACAATGAGCAGTTCTTC.

To note about this clone: The identical CDR3 is also encoded by other nucleotide sequences in the sample. V is TRBV29-1 and J is TRBJ1-1; D is possibly TRBD1 (5 bases). Trimming stripped 1 base from V and 8 bases from J, with 5 bases between. Germline loops: CDR1 SQVTM, CDR2 ANQGSEA. The length of the CDR3 is 10 residues. CDR3 sequence: CSVEGGEAFF. The DNA for the CDR3 is TGCAGCGTTGAAGGGGGGGAAGCTTTCTTT.

The gene calls are TRBV25-1 and TRBJ2-1, with D perhaps matching TRBD2 (5 bases). Trimming took 2 bases from V and 10 from J, leaving 15 bases between them. Germline V gene data show CDR1 as MGHDK and CDR2 as SYGVNS. This CDR3 comprises 14 residues. DNA of the CDR3: TGTGCCAGCAGTGAACCGTGGGCCCCGGGGGAGCAGTTCTTC. Translated: CASSEPWAPGEQFF.

As concerns this clone: Different DNA sequences within this sample yield the same CDR3. The chain combines TRBV14 with TRBJ2-3; D remains unclear. There are 13 residues in the CDR3. Germline CDR1 is SGHDN and CDR2 is FVKESK. Trimming stripped 0 bases from V and 3 bases from J, with 4 bases between. The DNA for the CDR3 is TGTGCCAGCAGCCAAGATTTGACAGATACGCAGTATTTT. This codes for CASSQDLTDTQYF.

The chain joins TRBV7-9 to TRBJ2-5, with D perhaps TRBD1 or TRBD2 (6 bases each). Germline V gene data show CDR1 as SEHNR and CDR2 as FQNEAQ (reference sequence). CDR3 size: 13 residues. V was clipped by 6 bases and J by 4 bases, with 12 bases between them. The CDR3 reads CASRRGGGETQYF. Here the CDR3 DNA reads TGTGCCAGCAGGAGAGGGGGAGGAGAGACCCAGTACTTC.